This TCR beta chain derives from a study of cytomegalovirus exposure and HLA in healthy donors. General study findings and limits: As a later analysis showed, a missense DCLRE1C variant was linked to trimming of TCR beta V- and J-genes.

The study ran its PCR with 60 Vbeta and 13 Jbeta primers. Profiled with immunoSEQ multiplex PCR; TCRdb holds only in-frame clones, not every one. This table holds around 120,000 clones, about 80% found once. About this clone: Antigen specificity is unknown.

Germline V gene sequence: CDR1 SGHTA, CDR2 FQGTGA. The CDR3 has 13 amino acids. V dropped 5 bases and J dropped 2 bases, with 9 bases sitting between them. This TCR derives from a middle-aged woman in good health and CMV-seronegative. Sequencing was performed on PBMCs. J is TRBJ2-5 and V is TRBV7-3; no clear D. CDR3 nucleotides: TGTGCCAGCAGCCAGAATATACAAGAGACCCAGTACTTC. Its protein product is CASSQNIQETQYF.